Presented here are 22 T cell receptor beta chains from one specimen sequenced in a study of graft-versus-host responses after intestinal transplantation. These receptors' targets are unknown. Produced via immunoSEQ multiplex PCR; TCRdb's table is partial and in-frame only. This table holds some 88,000 clones, 90% to 95% found once. The sequencing here drew on unstimulated CD8+ T cells sorted from spleen or lymph node cells, taken before intestinal transplant. The receptors shown here come from a human donor who received an intestinal transplant.

V gene TRBV5-4 combines with J gene TRBJ2-2; TRBD1 matches at 8 bases. V was clipped by 2 bases and J by 4 bases; unmatched bases: 1. Germline-derived CDR1 and CDR2 are SGHNT and YYREEE (reference sequence). The CDR3 totals 14 residues. CDR3 residues: CASSLQGGTGELFF. The CDR3, as DNA: TGTGCCAGCAGCTTACAGGGGGGCACCGGGGAGCTGTTTTTT. The full variable domain, completed using reference TRBV5-4 and TRBJ2-2, is ETGVTQSPTHLIKTRGQQVTLRCSSQSGHNTVSWYQQALGQGPQFIFQYYREEENGRGNFPPRFSGLQFPNYSSELNVNALELDDSALYLCASSLQGGTGELFFGEGSRLTVL.

This sequence joins TRBV4-1 and TRBJ1-1; no clear D gene. Germline CDR1 MGHRA, CDR2 YSYEKL. The V gene lost 5 bases and the J gene lost 1 base, with 11 bases spanning the gap. This CDR3 contains 14 residues. Here the CDR3 reads CASSYHRGNTEAFF. CDR3 in DNA: TGCGCCAGCAGCTATCACCGGGGGAACACTGAAGCTTTCTTT.

This clone has only one observation. The chain couples TRBV6-5 to TRBJ2-1; weak D call: TRBD1 (6 bases). Germline V lookup: CDR1 MNHEY, CDR2 SVGAGI. This CDR3 is built from 14 residues. V was clipped by 0 bases and J by 4 bases, with 7 bases between them. CDR3 nucleotides: TGTGCCAGCAGTTACTCGGACAGTTACAATGAGCAGTTCTTC. Translating it yields CASSYSDSYNEQFF.

The V gene is TRBV7-8, the J gene TRBJ1-2; TRBD1 matches at 8 bases. The V gene's germline CDR1 is SGHVS and CDR2 FQNEAQ. J lost 4 bases, V lost 5 bases, and 21 bases had no gene match. This CDR3 contains 19 residues. CDR3 coding DNA: TGTGCCAGCAGCCTACGGACAGGGCTCCGATTTTTTAACTTCTATGGCTACACCTTC. It translates to CASSLRTGLRFFNFYGYTF.

The chain links TRBV13 to TRBJ1-2, with TRBD1 as a possible D gene (6 bases). Looked up from germline, CDR1 is PRHDT and CDR2 is FYEKMQ (reference sequence). Trimming removed 10 bases from V and 4 bases from J, with 19 bases in between. There are 14 residues in the CDR3. CDR3 sequence (DNA): TGTGCCATCCCCCGGGGGGGGCGAGGCTATGGCTACACCTTC. Encoded protein: CAIPRGGRGYGYTF.

The rearrangement joins TRBV7-6 to TRBJ2-1; 7 bases line up with TRBD1. CDR1 and CDR2 (germline): SGHVS, FNYEAQ. With V trimmed by 3 bases and J by 5 bases, 13 bases remained unmatched. The CDR3 has 17 amino acids. CDR3 coding DNA: TGTGCCAGCAGCTTCCCAGAAGACAGGGAATTACACAATGAGCAGTTCTTC. Its translation: CASSFPEDRELHNEQFF.

The chain joins TRBV27 to TRBJ1-2, with 9 nucleotides matching TRBD1. This CDR3 has 15 residues. With 4 bases clipped from V and 4 bases from J, the junction kept 7 bases outside the gene matches. Germline V gives CDR1 MNHEY, CDR2 SMNVEV (reference sequence). The CDR3 loop reads CASSYTGGSGYGYTF. CDR3 DNA: TGTGCCAGCAGTTATACAGGGGGCAGCGGCTATGGCTACACCTTC.

This clone has just one count. CDR3 DNA: TGTGCCAGCAGCCCCGGGGGGCTTACCTACGAGCAGTACTTC. Protein sequence: CASSPGGLTYEQYF. The V call is TRBV7-9, the J call TRBJ2-7; D is possibly TRBD2 (7 bases). Germline CDR1 reads SEHNR; CDR2 reads FQNEAQ (reference sequence). CDR3 length equals 14 residues. V dropped 5 bases and J dropped 2 bases, with 13 bases sitting between them. The full variable domain, in which reference TRBV7-9 and TRBJ2-7 provide the parts outside the CDR3, is DTGVSQNPRHKITKRGQNVTFRCDPISEHNRLYWYRQTLGQGPEFLTYFQNEAQLEKSRLLSDRFSAERPKGSFSTLEIQRTEQGDSAMYLCASSPGGLTYEQYFGPGTRLTVT.

The V gene is TRBV14, the J gene TRBJ2-2; TRBD1 matches at 7 bases. The CDR3 is 17 amino acids. Germline CDR1 is SGHDN and CDR2 is FVKESK. V gave up 7 bases and J gave up 1 base; unmatched junction bases: 12. The CDR3 coding sequence is TGTGCCAGCAACCCAACAGGGGTCACTAAGAACACCGGGGAGCTGTTTTTT. It codes for CASNPTGVTKNTGELFF.

This chain connects TRBV21-1 to TRBJ2-1; the table's D call, TRBD1, has no DNA check behind it. TRBV21-1 is labeled a pseudogene. The CDR3 has 15 residues. The CDR3 sequence: CASIAPGQGACEQFF. For the CDR3, the DNA is TGTGCCAGCATCGCACCGGGACAGGGGGCTTGTGAGCAGTTCTTC.

The gene calls are TRBV27 and TRBJ1-2, with TRBD1 identical over 10 bases. Unmatched junction bases numbered 7, after V lost 6 bases and J lost 3 bases. The CDR3 spans 15 residues. The germline V gene encodes CDR1 MNHEY and CDR2 SMNVEV (reference sequence). For the CDR3, the DNA is TGTGCCAGCAGAAGACCCGGGACAGGGGACTATGGCTACACCTTC. The encoded protein is CASRRPGTGDYGYTF.

The chain is built from TRBV11-2 and TRBJ2-6; D perhaps matches TRBD1 (5 bases). Germline loops: CDR1 SGHAT, CDR2 FQNNGV. The CDR3 loop spans 16 amino acids. Trimming cost V 4 bases and J 4 bases, with 14 bases left between them. The CDR3 loop reads CASSYLRVLGANVLTF. The CDR3 DNA follows: TGTGCCAGCAGCTATCTCAGGGTCTTAGGGGCCAACGTCCTGACTTTC. Looking up the rest from reference TRBV11-2 and TRBJ2-6 gives the full variable domain: EAGVAQSPRYKIIEKRQSVAFWCNPISGHATLYWYQQILGQGPKLLIQFQNNGVVDDSQLPKDRFSAERLKGVDSTLKIQPAKLEDSAVYLCASSYLRVLGANVLTFGAGSRLTVL.

This rearrangement joins TRBV10-1 to TRBJ2-1; TRBD2 agrees at 14 bases. V lost 5 bases to trimming and J lost 7 bases; unmatched junction nucleotides: 10. The CDR3 sequence is 17 residues long. Germline assignment: CDR1 WNHNN and CDR2 SYGVQD (reference sequence). CDR3 residues: CASSHQTSGGADNEQFF. The CDR3 nucleotides are TGCGCCAGCAGTCACCAGACTAGCGGGGGGGCCGATAATGAGCAGTTCTTC.

The rearrangement uses TRBV27 and TRBJ2-1, with 12 bases fitting TRBD2. The CDR3 length is 16 residues. With V trimmed by 4 bases and J by 3 bases, 4 bases remained unmatched. The germline gives CDR1 MNHEY, CDR2 SMNVEV (reference sequence). CDR3 in amino acids: CASSSRTSGIYNEQFF. CDR3 nucleotide sequence: TGTGCCAGCAGTTCGAGGACTAGCGGGATCTACAATGAGCAGTTCTTC.

V is TRBV21-1 and J is TRBJ2-3; the table's D call TRBD2 went unverified against the DNA. TRBV21-1 is labeled a pseudogene. CDR3 length: 16 amino acids. The CDR3 DNA is TGTGCCAGCAGCAAAGCCGCACTAATGCAAGGAGATACGCAGTATTTT. Its protein product is CASSKAALMQGDTQYF.

The chain joins TRBV7-9 to TRBJ2-7, with TRBD2 as a possible D gene (5 bases). V was pared by 4 bases and J by 3 bases, with 10 bases between. Germline CDR1 reads SEHNR; CDR2 reads FQNEAQ (reference sequence). The CDR3 runs 13 residues. The CDR3 nucleotides read TGTGCCAGCAGCTCCGGGGAGAGCTACGAGCAGTACTTC. Encoded protein: CASSSGESYEQYF.

The rearrangement links TRBV10-2 to TRBJ2-7, with D uncertain. Germline CDR1 WSHSY, CDR2 SAAADI. Trimming shortened V by 4 bases and J by 2 bases, and 12 bases separated the two germline ends. The CDR3 has 14 residues. CDR3 loop: CASSAASSAYEQYF. CDR3 nucleotide sequence: TGCGCCAGCAGTGCGGCTAGTTCGGCCTACGAGCAGTACTTC.

The chain employs TRBV4-3 and TRBJ2-7; 10 bases are a match to TRBD2. CDR1 is LGHNA and CDR2 is YSLEER in the germline V gene. The CDR3 has 17 residues. The ends lost 0 bases at V and 3 bases at J; junction bases unmatched: 8. The CDR3 loop reads CASSQDRSSGGYYEQYF. CDR3 coding DNA: TGCGCCAGCAGCCAAGATCGGTCTAGCGGGGGCTACTACGAGCAGTACTTC.

The rearrangement joins TRBV7-6 to TRBJ2-7; TRBD1 is a possible D gene (6 bases). V was clipped by 2 bases and J by 5 bases, with 10 bases between them. This CDR3 is built from 13 residues. The germline gives CDR1 SGHVS, CDR2 FNYEAQ. The CDR3 DNA follows: TGTGCCAGCAGCTTATTAGGGGGTAACGAGCAGTACTTC. Protein: CASSLLGGNEQYF.

The chain links TRBV7-9 to TRBJ2-5; maybe TRBD2 (5 bases). CDR1 is SEHNR, CDR2 FQNEAQ, per germline (reference sequence). This CDR3 region has 16 residues. V was trimmed by 4 bases and J by 2 bases, leaving 17 bases between them. Written as DNA, the CDR3 is TGTGCCAGCAGCTCTGATGCAGTTAGGACTCAAGAGACCCAGTACTTC. This codes for CASSSDAVRTQETQYF.

The chain combines TRBV30 with TRBJ2-1; 10 positions match TRBD1. Germline CDR1 is GTSNPN and CDR2 is SVGIG (reference sequence). The CDR3 runs to 20 residues. Losses at the gene ends were 0 bases for V and 3 bases for J; bases not matched to a gene: 17. CDR3 in DNA: TGTGCCTGGAGTGTACCCACCGCCCACGAGGGACAGGGGAACTACAATGAGCAGTTCTTC. This encodes CAWSVPTAHEGQGNYNEQFF.

There are a few counts of this clone. The chain has TRBV27 and TRBJ1-3; possible D gene TRBD1, 6 bases. CDR3 length: 14 amino acids. Germline-derived CDR1 and CDR2 are MNHEY and SMNVEV (reference sequence). The germline V and J ends were trimmed by 8 bases and 0 bases, with 11 bases remaining between them. CDR3 nucleotides: TGTGCCAGCGGAACAGGGAGCTCTGGAAACACCATATATTTT. Translated: CASGTGSSGNTIYF.